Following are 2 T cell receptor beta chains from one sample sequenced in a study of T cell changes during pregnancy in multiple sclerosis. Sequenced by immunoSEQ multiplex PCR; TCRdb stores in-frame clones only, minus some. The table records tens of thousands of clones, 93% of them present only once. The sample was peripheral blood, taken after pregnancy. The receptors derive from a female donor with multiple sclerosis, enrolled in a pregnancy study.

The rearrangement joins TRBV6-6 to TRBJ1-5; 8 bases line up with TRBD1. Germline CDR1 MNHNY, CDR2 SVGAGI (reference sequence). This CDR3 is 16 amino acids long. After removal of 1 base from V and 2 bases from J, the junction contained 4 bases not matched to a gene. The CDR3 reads CASSYFGQGGNQPQHF. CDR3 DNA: TGTGCCAGCAGTTACTTTGGACAGGGCGGCAATCAGCCCCAGCATTTT.

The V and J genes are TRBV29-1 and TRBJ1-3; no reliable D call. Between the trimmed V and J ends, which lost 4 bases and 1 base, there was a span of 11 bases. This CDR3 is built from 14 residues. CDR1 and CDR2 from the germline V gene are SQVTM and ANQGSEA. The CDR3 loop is CSVVGGRSGNTIYF. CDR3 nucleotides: TGCAGCGTTGTCGGTGGGAGGTCTGGAAACACCATATATTTT.